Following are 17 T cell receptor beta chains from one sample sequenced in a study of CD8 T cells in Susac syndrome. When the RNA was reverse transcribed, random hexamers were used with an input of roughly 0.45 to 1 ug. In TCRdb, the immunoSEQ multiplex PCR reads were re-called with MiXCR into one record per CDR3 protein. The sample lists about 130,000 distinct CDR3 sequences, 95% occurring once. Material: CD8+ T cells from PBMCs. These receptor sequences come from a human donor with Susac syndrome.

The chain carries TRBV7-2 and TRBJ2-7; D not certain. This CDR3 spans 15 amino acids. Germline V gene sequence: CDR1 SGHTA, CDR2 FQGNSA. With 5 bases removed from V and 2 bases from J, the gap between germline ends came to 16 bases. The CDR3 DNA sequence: TGTGCCAGCAGCCATGTCCCCGAATGGGCCTACGAGCAGTACTTC. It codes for CASSHVPEWAYEQYF. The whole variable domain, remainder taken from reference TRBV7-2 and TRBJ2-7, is GAGVSQSPSNKVTEKGKDVELRCDPISGHTALYWYRQSLGQGLEFLIYFQGNSAPDKSGLPSDRFSAERTGGSVSTLTIQRTQQEDSAVYLCASSHVPEWAYEQYFGPGTRLTVT.

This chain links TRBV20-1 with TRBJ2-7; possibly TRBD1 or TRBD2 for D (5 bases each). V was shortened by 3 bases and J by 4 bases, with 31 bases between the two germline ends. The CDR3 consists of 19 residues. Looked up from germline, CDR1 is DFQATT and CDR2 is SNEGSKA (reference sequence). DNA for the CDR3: TGCAGTGCTAGGGGGGTTCCCACTCCCACCGGGTTTGGCTGGTACGAGCAGTACTTC. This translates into CSARGVPTPTGFGWYEQYF.

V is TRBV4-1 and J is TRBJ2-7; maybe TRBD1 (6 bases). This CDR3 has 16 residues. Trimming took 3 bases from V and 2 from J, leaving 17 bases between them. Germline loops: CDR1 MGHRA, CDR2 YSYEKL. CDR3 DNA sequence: TGCGCCAGCAGCCACCCCGGGGACACAGGGACCTACGAGCAGTACTTC. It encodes CASSHPGDTGTYEQYF.

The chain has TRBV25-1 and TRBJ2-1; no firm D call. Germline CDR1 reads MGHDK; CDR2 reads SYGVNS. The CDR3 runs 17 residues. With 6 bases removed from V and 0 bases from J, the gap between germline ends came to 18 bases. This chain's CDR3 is CASSASQELSSYNEQFF. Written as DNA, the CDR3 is TGTGCCAGCAGCGCCTCTCAGGAGCTGAGCTCCTACAATGAGCAGTTCTTC.

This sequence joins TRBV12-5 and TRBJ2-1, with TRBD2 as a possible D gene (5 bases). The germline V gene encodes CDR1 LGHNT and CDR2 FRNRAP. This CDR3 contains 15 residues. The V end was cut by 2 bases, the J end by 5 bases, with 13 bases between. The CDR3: CASGLSGYPHNEQFF. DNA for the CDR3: TGTGCTAGTGGTTTGTCGGGGTACCCCCACAATGAGCAGTTCTTC.

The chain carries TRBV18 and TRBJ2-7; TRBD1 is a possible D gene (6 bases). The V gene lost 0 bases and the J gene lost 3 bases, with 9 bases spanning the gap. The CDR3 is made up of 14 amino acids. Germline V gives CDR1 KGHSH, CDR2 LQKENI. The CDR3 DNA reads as TGTGCCAGCTCACCACCTGGGGGCTACTACGAGCAGTACTTC. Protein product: CASSPPGGYYEQYF.

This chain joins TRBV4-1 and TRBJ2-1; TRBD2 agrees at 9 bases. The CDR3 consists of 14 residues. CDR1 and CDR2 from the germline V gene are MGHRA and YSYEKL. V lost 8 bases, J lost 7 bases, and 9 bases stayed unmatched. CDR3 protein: CASGLAGVQNEQFF. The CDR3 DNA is TGCGCCAGCGGGTTAGCGGGAGTCCAAAATGAGCAGTTCTTC.

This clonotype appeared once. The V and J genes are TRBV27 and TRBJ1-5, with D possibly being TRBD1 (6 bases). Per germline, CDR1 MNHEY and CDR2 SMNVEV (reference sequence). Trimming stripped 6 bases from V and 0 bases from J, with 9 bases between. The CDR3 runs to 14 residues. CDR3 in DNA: TGTGCCAGCAGGTCAGGGGATAGCAATCAGCCCCAGCATTTT. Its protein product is CASRSGDSNQPQHF.

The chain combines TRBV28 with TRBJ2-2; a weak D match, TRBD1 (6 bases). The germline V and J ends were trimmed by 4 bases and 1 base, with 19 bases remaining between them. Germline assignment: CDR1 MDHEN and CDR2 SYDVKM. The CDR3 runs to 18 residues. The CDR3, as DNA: TGTGCCAGCAGTTCTTGGACAGACATCTTATTGAACACCGGGGAGCTGTTTTTT. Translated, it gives CASSSWTDILLNTGELFF.

As DNA, the CDR3 is TGTGCCAGCAGCCCAGCGGGAGGGCCGTACGGTGAGCAGTTCTTC. This translates into CASSPAGGPYGEQFF. V and J are TRBV7-2 and TRBJ2-1; the match to TRBD2 covers 10 bases. CDR1 is SGHTA and CDR2 is FQGNSA in the germline V gene. CDR3 length: 15 residues. The V segment lost 5 bases and the J segment 9 bases; nucleotides outside the gene matches: 10.

The CDR3: CSASLGTGGFGTDTQYF. CDR3 in DNA: TGCAGTGCTAGTCTGGGGACGGGGGGGTTCGGCACAGATACGCAGTATTTT. The V call is TRBV20-1, the J call TRBJ2-3; TRBD2 matches 8 bases. The CDR3 has 17 amino acids. Losses at the gene ends were 3 bases for V and 1 base for J; bases not matched to a gene: 12. Per germline, CDR1 DFQATT and CDR2 SNEGSKA (reference sequence).

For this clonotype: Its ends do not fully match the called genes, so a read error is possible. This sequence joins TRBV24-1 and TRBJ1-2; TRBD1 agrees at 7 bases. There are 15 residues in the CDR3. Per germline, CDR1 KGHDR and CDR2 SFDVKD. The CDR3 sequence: CATSDSGTANYGYTF. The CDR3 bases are TGTGCCACCAGCGATTCAGGGACAGCTAACTATGGCTACACCTTC.

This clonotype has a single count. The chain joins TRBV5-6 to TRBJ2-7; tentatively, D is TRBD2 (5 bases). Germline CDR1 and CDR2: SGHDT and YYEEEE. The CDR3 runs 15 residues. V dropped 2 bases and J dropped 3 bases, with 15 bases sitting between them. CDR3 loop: CASSLNPGLSYEQYF. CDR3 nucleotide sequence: TGTGCCAGCAGCTTAAACCCCGGACTGAGCTACGAGCAGTACTTC.

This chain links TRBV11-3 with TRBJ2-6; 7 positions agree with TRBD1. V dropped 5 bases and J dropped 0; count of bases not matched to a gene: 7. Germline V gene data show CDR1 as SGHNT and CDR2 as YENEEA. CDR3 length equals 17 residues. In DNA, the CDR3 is TGTGCCAGCAGCCCTAGGGACAGCCTCTCTGGGGCCAACGTCCTGACTTTC. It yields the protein CASSPRDSLSGANVLTF.

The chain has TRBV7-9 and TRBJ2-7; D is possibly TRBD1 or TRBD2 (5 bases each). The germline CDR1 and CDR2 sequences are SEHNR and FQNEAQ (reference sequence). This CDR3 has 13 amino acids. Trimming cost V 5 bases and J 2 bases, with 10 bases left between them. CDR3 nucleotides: TGTGCCAGCAGCCGGGACCGCCCCTACGAGCAGTACTTC. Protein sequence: CASSRDRPYEQYF.

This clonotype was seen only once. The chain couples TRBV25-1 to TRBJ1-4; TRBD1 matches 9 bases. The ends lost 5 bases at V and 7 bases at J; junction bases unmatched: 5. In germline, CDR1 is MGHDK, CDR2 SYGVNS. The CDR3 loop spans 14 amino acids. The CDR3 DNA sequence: TGTGCCAGCAGTTCGACAGGGGGTCGTGAAAAACTGTTTTTT. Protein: CASSSTGGREKLFF. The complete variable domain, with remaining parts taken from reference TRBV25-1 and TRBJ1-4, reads EADIYQTPRYLVIGTGKKITLECSQTMGHDKMYWYQQDPGMELHLIHYSYGVNSTEKGDLSSESTVSRIRTEHFPLTLESARPSHTSQYLCASSSTGGREKLFFGSGTQLSVL.

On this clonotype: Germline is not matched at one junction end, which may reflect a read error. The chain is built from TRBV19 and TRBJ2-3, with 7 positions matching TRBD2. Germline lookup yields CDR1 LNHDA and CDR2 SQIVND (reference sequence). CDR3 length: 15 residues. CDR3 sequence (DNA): TGTGCCAGCAGTACCTTGGCGGGAGTATCAGATACGCAGTATTTT. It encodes CASSTLAGVSDTQYF.